Detailed here is one T cell receptor beta chain. The antigen is not known. This specimen belongs to a study of OX40 agonist ivuxolimab in advanced cancers. The study's findings and limits: Relative to CD4+ cells, CD8+ T cells on average had more expanded clones.

Measured with immunoSEQ multiplex PCR; TCRdb has only the in-frame clones, and not every one. The table lists tens of thousands of clones, 90% of them singletons. Germline values: CDR1 SGHAT, CDR2 FQDESV (reference sequence). This CDR3 comprises 16 residues. V was trimmed by 5 bases and J by 4 bases, leaving 17 bases between them. The rearrangement joins TRBV11-1 to TRBJ1-4; D gene ambiguous. The clonotype comes from an adult with an advanced solid tumor such as melanoma, head and neck, liver or kidney cancer. The source was CD4+ or CD8+ T cells sorted from blood, collected in a trial of the OX40 agonist ivuxolimab. The CDR3 is CASSPGLTVRNEKLFF. CDR3 DNA: TGTGCCAGCAGCCCAGGCTTGACGGTCCGTAATGAAAAACTGTTTTTT.